This entry features one T cell receptor beta chain sequence. Assay: immunoSEQ multiplex PCR; the TCRdb copy retains only in-frame clones and omits some. The sample yields tens of thousands of clones, about 88% seen once. The sample is drawn from a study of blood T cell repertoires in COVID-19. Across the study: Sources were T cells, B-cell-depleted T cells, or PBMCs; the material itself was cDNA or gDNA.

Germline CDR1 reads SGHTA; CDR2 reads FQGNSA. This CDR3 has 18 residues. Trimming cost V 1 base and J 1 base; bases outside gene matches: 4. This receptor was identified in a man aged 65 to 79 with acute or convalescent COVID-19. V gene TRBV7-2 combines with J gene TRBJ2-3; 14 nucleotides agree with TRBD2. The sequencing input was peripheral blood. CDR3 sequence: CASSLVGLAGGRTDTQYF. The CDR3 DNA is TGTGCCAGCAGCTTAGTAGGACTAGCGGGGGGACGCACAGATACGCAGTATTTT.